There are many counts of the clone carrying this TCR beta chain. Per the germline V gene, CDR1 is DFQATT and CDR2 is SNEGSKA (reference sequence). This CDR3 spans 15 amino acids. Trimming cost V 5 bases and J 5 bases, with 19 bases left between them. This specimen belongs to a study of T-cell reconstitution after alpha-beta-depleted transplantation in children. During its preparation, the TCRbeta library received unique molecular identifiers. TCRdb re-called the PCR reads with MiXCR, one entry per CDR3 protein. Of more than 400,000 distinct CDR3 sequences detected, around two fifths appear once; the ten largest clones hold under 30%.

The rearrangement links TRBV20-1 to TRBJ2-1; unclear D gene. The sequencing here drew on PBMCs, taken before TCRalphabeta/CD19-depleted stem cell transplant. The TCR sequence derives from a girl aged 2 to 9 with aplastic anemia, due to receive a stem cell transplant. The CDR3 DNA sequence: TGCAGTGCTGAGCTGGCCTTCAACGTGAACAATGAGCAGTTCTTC. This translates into CSAELAFNVNNEQFF.